Here is one T cell receptor beta chain with its context. This entry belongs to a study of T cell changes during pregnancy in multiple sclerosis. Repertoires were generated with immunoSEQ multiplex PCR, while TCRdb's copy carries only in-frame clones and drops some. The sample lists about 50,000 clones; 92% were seen once. Germline V gene sequence: CDR1 LNHDA, CDR2 SQIVND (reference sequence). V shed 6 bases and J 6 bases; nucleotides not matched to a gene: 6. This CDR3 spans 16 amino acids. This rearrangement joins TRBV19 to TRBJ2-2, with 14 bases that match TRBD2. This TCR was recovered from a female donor with multiple sclerosis, enrolled in a pregnancy study. Sequencing used CD4+ T cells from peripheral blood mononuclear cells, obtained after pregnancy. CDR3 protein: CASRAGLAGVAGELFF. CDR3 coding DNA: TGTGCCAGTAGGGCGGGACTAGCGGGAGTGGCCGGGGAGCTGTTTTTT.